These 10 T cell receptor beta chains originate from one sample sequenced in a study of T-cell memory formation after mild COVID-19. From the 5' RACE reads, TCRdb called clonotypes with MiXCR, one entry per CDR3 protein. The table has about 180,000 distinct CDR3 sequences, 15% to 20% seen once; the top ten hold more than 2%. The sample comprised PBMCs or a T cell subset sorted from them (not recorded which). The receptor set was obtained from an adult woman who had mild COVID-19 (a few samples of this study predate the infection). Cell type and time point are not known.

This clonotype occurred many times. This chain joins TRBV29-1 and TRBJ2-3; D unclear. V lost 8 bases and J 4 bases, leaving 10 bases between the germline ends. CDR1 is SQVTM, CDR2 ANQGSEA, per germline. The CDR3 sequence is 11 residues long. The CDR3 loop reads CSSLHADTQYF. In DNA, the CDR3 is TGCAGCTCCCTCCACGCAGATACGCAGTATTTT.

In its sample, this clonotype was seen a few times. The chain has TRBV12-3 or TRBV12-4 and TRBJ2-4; TRBD1 or TRBD2 may be the D gene (5 bases each). CDR3 length equals 12 residues. Trimming removed 2 bases at V and 14 bases at J, with 13 bases between. CDR3 region: CASSLSRGREYF. The CDR3, as DNA: TGTGCCAGCAGTTTATCGAGGGGCAGGGAGTACTTC.

This clonotype appeared many times. This chain joins TRBV7-2 and TRBJ2-5, with 7 bases that match TRBD1. The CDR3 runs 14 residues. Germline V gene lookup returns CDR1 SGHTA and CDR2 FQGNSA. V shed 4 bases, J shed 7 bases, and the junction held 9 bases outside the gene matches. In DNA form, the CDR3 reads TGTGCCAGCAGCTCGGGGACAGCCGGCGGGACCCAGTACTTC. This sequence encodes CASSSGTAGGTQYF.

This clonotype was counted only a few times. The J gene is TRBJ2-7, the V gene TRBV5-1; TRBD1 is a possible D gene (5 bases). The CDR3 loop spans 14 amino acids. Germline V CDR1 and CDR2: SGHRS, YFSETQ. V dropped 0 bases and J dropped 3 bases, with 10 bases sitting between them. The CDR3 DNA sequence: TGCGCCAGCAGCTTGGCTTCAGGGCACTACGAGCAGTACTTC. Its protein is CASSLASGHYEQYF.

This chain links TRBV20-1 with TRBJ2-5, with TRBD1 as a possible D gene (6 bases). V was trimmed by 1 base and J by 2 bases, leaving 11 bases between them. The germline V gene encodes CDR1 DFQATT and CDR2 SNEGSKA (reference sequence). The CDR3 sequence is 14 residues long. The CDR3 DNA follows: TGCAGTGCTAGAGCCTGGACAGAACAAGAGACCCAGTACTTC. Its translation is CSARAWTEQETQYF.

This clonotype was counted a few times. This rearrangement joins TRBV2 to TRBJ2-3; D is possibly TRBD1 or TRBD2 (5 bases each). This CDR3 has 14 amino acids. Germline values: CDR1 SNHLY, CDR2 FYNNEI. Trimming removed 5 bases at V and 0 bases at J, with 9 bases between. The DNA of the CDR3 is TGTGCCAGCAGTTGGGACCGTAGCACAGATACGCAGTATTTT. Amino acids: CASSWDRSTDTQYF.

This clonotype was seen ten or more times. The chain joins TRBV7-9 to TRBJ1-1; D is unclear. The V end lost 0 bases, the J end lost 6 bases, and 11 bases lay between the germline ends. Looked up from germline, CDR1 is SEHNR and CDR2 is FQNEAQ (reference sequence). CDR3 length: 14 residues. CDR3 DNA: TGTGCCAGCAGCTTAGCAGGGATGGTGGCTGAAGCTTTCTTT. Encoded protein: CASSLAGMVAEAFF.

V usage is TRBV27 and J usage is TRBJ1-1; the D is unclear. Germline CDR1 reads MNHEY; CDR2 reads SMNVEV (reference sequence). V gave up 4 bases and J gave up 3 bases, with 12 bases separating them. The CDR3 runs 14 residues. For the CDR3, the DNA is TGTGCCAGCAGTTCGCAGTTCCGGGACACTGAAGCTTTCTTT. It specifies CASSSQFRDTEAFF.

The V call is TRBV6-1, the J call TRBJ2-1; TRBD2 matches at 13 bases. The CDR3 is 23 residues long. With 4 bases clipped from V and 1 base from J, the junction kept 22 bases outside the gene matches. Germline CDR1 reads MNHNS; CDR2 reads SASEGT. The CDR3 spells CASSGLSRPRTSGSMRSYNEQFF. The CDR3 DNA sequence: TGTGCCAGCAGTGGATTGTCAAGACCCCGGACTAGCGGGAGTATGAGGTCCTACAATGAGCAGTTCTTC.

There are a few counts of this clonotype. V and J are TRBV20-1 and TRBJ2-4; D possibly corresponds to TRBD1 (6 bases). V gave up 2 bases and J gave up 0 bases, with 8 bases separating them. Germline V gene data show CDR1 as DFQATT and CDR2 as SNEGSKA (reference sequence). The CDR3 totals 14 residues. In DNA form, the CDR3 reads TGCAGTGCTAGAACAGGGCTAGCCAAAAACATTCAGTACTTC. Its translation is CSARTGLAKNIQYF.